This TCR beta chain derives from a study of T cell repertoires in cytomegalovirus infection. Study-wide context: Well-studied HLA-B-restricted CMV epitopes were used in the study alongside recently identified HLA-C-restricted ones. Matching HLA type and CMV infection were both indicated by public TCR beta signatures.

Regarding the study as a whole: Cumulated frequencies of public TCR beta families served to identify carriers of CMV plus the relevant HLA.

TCRdb redid the calling of the reads with MiXCR, one entry per CDR3 protein. Of about 770,000 distinct CDR3 sequences detected, almost 30% appear once; the ten largest clones hold around 12%. In its sample, this clonotype was seen a few times. The antigen is not known. Per germline, CDR1 LNHDA and CDR2 SQIVND (reference sequence). Between the trimmed V and J ends, which lost 6 bases and 1 base, there was a span of 4 bases. The CDR3 has 13 amino acids. The chain carries TRBV19 and TRBJ2-6; no reliable D call. The clonotype was recovered from a human donor in good health (CMV status not recorded). Some clones in this sample may be carry-over from other donors' samples. The sequencing used cultured CD8+ T cells from PBMCs, collected from culture after CMV antigen stimulation. As DNA, the CDR3 is TGTGCCAGTAGCACGTCTGGGGCCAACGTCCTGACTTTC. Protein sequence: CASSTSGANVLTF.